The 17 T cell receptor beta chains reported below all come from one sample, sequenced in a study of blood T cell repertoires in COVID-19. Produced via immunoSEQ multiplex PCR; TCRdb's table is partial and in-frame only. The table has a few hundred thousand clones, roughly 85% seen once. The sample was PBMCs or T cells enriched from blood (not recorded which). These receptors were taken from a man aged 35-49 years who had recovered from COVID-19.

The V and J genes are TRBV7-3 and TRBJ2-7, with 11 bases identical to TRBD2. The CDR3 totals 15 residues. Per the germline V gene, CDR1 is SGHTA and CDR2 is FQGTGA. Trimming removed 2 bases from V and 5 bases from J; junction bases left unmatched: 5. The DNA of the CDR3 is TGTGCCAGCAGCTTACTAGCGGGAGGTTTCGACGAGCAGTACTTC. It specifies CASSLLAGGFDEQYF. The whole variable domain, filled in from reference TRBV7-3 and TRBJ2-7, reads GAGVSQTPSNKVTEKGKYVELRCDPISGHTALYWYRQSLGQGPEFLIYFQGTGAADDSGLPNDRFFAVRPEGSVSTLKIQRTERGDSAVYLCASSLLAGGFDEQYFGPGTRLTVT.

The chain is built from TRBV2 and TRBJ2-1; 10 bases line up with TRBD2. V trimming: 4 bases; J trimming: 0 bases; junction bases outside the gene matches: 12. The CDR3 consists of 19 residues. Germline V gene lookup returns CDR1 SNHLY and CDR2 FYNNEI. This chain's CDR3 is CASSVQREGSISSYNEQFF. The CDR3 DNA reads TGTGCCAGCAGTGTACAGCGGGAGGGCTCTATTAGCTCCTACAATGAGCAGTTCTTC.

CDR3 sequence reads: CASSIEASGRYTDTQYF. The CDR3 nucleotides are TGTGCCAGTAGTATAGAAGCTAGCGGGAGGTATACAGATACGCAGTATTTT. The rearrangement uses TRBV19 and TRBJ2-3; TRBD2 matches at 11 bases. CDR3 size: 17 residues. Trimming at V came to 0 bases and at J to 3 bases, leaving 5 bases not matched to a gene. Germline CDR1 LNHDA, CDR2 SQIVND (reference sequence).

J is TRBJ1-5 and V is TRBV9; TRBD1 matches 7 bases. This CDR3 has 15 amino acids. Germline V gene lookup returns CDR1 SGDLS and CDR2 YYNGEE. V was clipped by 2 bases and J by 5 bases; unmatched bases: 7. The CDR3 is CASSVSGTAHQPQHF. The CDR3 DNA reads as TGTGCCAGCAGCGTTTCTGGGACAGCGCATCAGCCCCAGCATTTT.

The rearrangement joins TRBV29-1 to TRBJ2-3; D ambiguous. The germline V and J ends were trimmed by 4 bases and 0 bases, with 11 bases remaining between them. The CDR3 sequence is 14 residues long. Germline V gene sequence: CDR1 SQVTM, CDR2 ANQGSEA. CDR3 coding DNA: TGCAGCGTTGGGCGGAGACCTAGCACAGATACGCAGTATTTT. Translated: CSVGRRPSTDTQYF.

The chain couples TRBV28 to TRBJ2-5; 15 bases line up with TRBD2. The CDR3 consists of 17 residues. Germline V CDR1 and CDR2: MDHEN, SYDVKM. The V and J ends lost 2 bases and 4 bases, in that order; junction bases with no gene match: 5. CDR3 amino acids: CASSLLGLAGGSETQYF. The DNA for the CDR3 is TGTGCCAGCAGTTTACTGGGACTAGCGGGAGGTTCAGAGACCCAGTACTTC.

This chain's CDR3 is CASSPANLLAGEQFF. CDR3 nucleotide sequence: TGTGCCAGCAGCCCCGCAAACTTACTAGCGGGGGAGCAGTTCTTC. The J gene is TRBJ2-1, the V gene TRBV9; 10 nucleotides agree with TRBD2. V gave up 4 bases and J gave up 10 bases; unmatched junction bases: 11. The CDR3 loop spans 15 amino acids. Germline V gene data show CDR1 as SGDLS and CDR2 as YYNGEE. The variable domain in full, with the rest retrieved from reference TRBV9 and TRBJ2-1, is DSGVTQTPKHLITATGQRVTLRCSPRSGDLSVYWYQQSLDQGLQFLIQYYNGEERAKGNILERFSAQQFPDLHSELNLSSLELGDSALYFCASSPANLLAGEQFFGPGTRLTVL.

The chain has TRBV28 and TRBJ1-5; D call uncertain. The germline V gene has CDR1 MDHEN and CDR2 SYDVKM. This CDR3 is 13 amino acids long. V dropped 1 base and J dropped 9 bases, with 10 bases sitting between them. The CDR3, as DNA: TGTGCCAGCAGTTTATACGAGGGAGTGCCCCAGCATTTT. Amino acid sequence: CASSLYEGVPQHF.

J is TRBJ2-1 and V is TRBV27; TRBD2 might be the D (5 bases). The length of the CDR3 is 17 residues. In germline, CDR1 is MNHEY, CDR2 SMNVEV (reference sequence). V was clipped by 6 bases and J by 0 bases, with 18 bases between them. CDR3 in DNA: TGTGCCAGCAGCTCATACTGGAGGTCCCGCTCCTACAATGAGCAGTTCTTC. Translating it yields CASSSYWRSRSYNEQFF.

This chain joins TRBV30 and TRBJ2-7, with 7 bases lining up with TRBD2. Losses at the gene ends were 5 bases for V and 3 bases for J; bases not matched to a gene: 10. The CDR3 is 14 amino acids. CDR1 and CDR2 (germline): GTSNPN, SVGIG (reference sequence). The CDR3 spells CAWGRGSGGYEQYF. CDR3 bases: TGTGCCTGGGGTCGGGGCTCGGGAGGCTACGAGCAGTACTTC.

CDR3 sequence reads: CASSQGTGNKEKLFF. DNA for the CDR3: TGCGCCAGCAGTCAAGGGACAGGGAATAAAGAAAAACTGTTTTTT. V gene TRBV5-1 combines with J gene TRBJ1-4; 9 bases map to TRBD1. The V gene end was trimmed by 5 bases and the J gene end by 8 bases; junction bases not matched to a gene: 10. The length of the CDR3 is 15 residues. Germline V gene lookup returns CDR1 SGHRS and CDR2 YFSETQ.

The count of this clone is one. The V gene is TRBV6-6, the J gene TRBJ2-7; D is ambiguous. CDR1 and CDR2 (germline): MNHNY, SVGAGI (reference sequence). V was pared by 2 bases and J by 6 bases, with 5 bases between. This CDR3 is 11 amino acids long. The chain's CDR3 is CASSYVSEQYF. In DNA, the CDR3 is TGTGCCAGCAGTTACGTATCCGAGCAGTACTTC.

The V call is TRBV4-3, the J call TRBJ2-2; unclear D gene. The length of the CDR3 is 16 residues. V lost 0 bases and J 6 bases, leaving 14 bases between the germline ends. The germline gives CDR1 LGHNA, CDR2 YSLEER. This CDR3 is CASSQDAQVLAGELFF. In DNA, the CDR3 is TGCGCCAGCAGCCAAGATGCCCAGGTTTTGGCCGGGGAGCTGTTTTTT.

The V and J genes are TRBV28 and TRBJ1-1; no definite D call. Looked up from germline, CDR1 is MDHEN and CDR2 is SYDVKM. The CDR3 totals 14 residues. Trimming cost V 6 bases and J 1 base, with 12 bases left between them. The CDR3 spells CASRVPRGNTEAFF. The DNA for the CDR3 is TGTGCCAGCAGGGTTCCACGGGGGAACACTGAAGCTTTCTTT.

The genes are TRBV10-3 and TRBJ1-4, with 7 positions matching TRBD1. Per germline, CDR1 ENHRY and CDR2 SYGVKD. This CDR3 has 13 residues. The V segment lost 9 bases and the J segment 2 bases; nucleotides outside the gene matches: 3. CDR3 nucleotides: TGTGCCATAGGGGGCGCGACTAATGAAAAACTGTTTTTT. Translation: CAIGGATNEKLFF.

The table lists this clone with a few counts. This sequence joins TRBV2 and TRBJ2-3; TRBD2 agrees at 16 bases. V lost 5 bases and J lost 5; bases outside the gene matches: 10. Germline V gives CDR1 SNHLY, CDR2 FYNNEI. The CDR3 runs to 18 residues. The DNA for the CDR3 is TGTGCCAGCAGTTTCGGGACTAGCGGGAGGGCCCGTGGAGATACGCAGTATTTT. As protein: CASSFGTSGRARGDTQYF.

The chain joins TRBV6-5 to TRBJ1-5, with TRBD1 matching over 7 bases. The trim removed 8 bases at V and 7 bases at J, leaving 8 bases unmatched. Germline-derived CDR1 and CDR2 are MNHEY and SVGAGI. The CDR3 extends over 13 amino acids. The chain's CDR3 is CASEGGPGQPQHF. CDR3 nucleotide sequence: TGTGCCAGCGAAGGGGGCCCCGGGCAGCCCCAGCATTTT.